A single TCR beta chain is shown here with its context. These data originate in a study of control samples from healthy donors and cancer patients. The assay was immunoSEQ multiplex PCR, and TCRdb's table has in-frame clones only and misses some. Of around 71,000 clones listed, 75% to 95% are singletons. CDR1 KGHSH and CDR2 LQKENI come from the germline V gene. This CDR3 comprises 17 residues. The V segment lost 5 bases and the J segment 0 bases; nucleotides outside the gene matches: 5. Sample: PBMCs. The clonotype originates from a woman in her forties or fifties with colorectal cancer. The chain is built from TRBV18 and TRBJ2-2; 11 bases fit TRBD2. As DNA, the CDR3 is TGTGCCAGCTCAACCTCACTAGCGGGGGCGAACACCGGGGAGCTGTTTTTT. Its protein is CASSTSLAGANTGELFF. The full variable domain, with the rest looked up from reference TRBV18 and TRBJ2-2, is NAGVMQNPRHLVRRRGQEARLRCSPMKGHSHVYWYRQLPEEGLKFMVYLQKENIIDESGMPKERFSAEFPKEGPSILRIQQVVRGDSAAYFCASSTSLAGANTGELFFGEGSRLTVL.